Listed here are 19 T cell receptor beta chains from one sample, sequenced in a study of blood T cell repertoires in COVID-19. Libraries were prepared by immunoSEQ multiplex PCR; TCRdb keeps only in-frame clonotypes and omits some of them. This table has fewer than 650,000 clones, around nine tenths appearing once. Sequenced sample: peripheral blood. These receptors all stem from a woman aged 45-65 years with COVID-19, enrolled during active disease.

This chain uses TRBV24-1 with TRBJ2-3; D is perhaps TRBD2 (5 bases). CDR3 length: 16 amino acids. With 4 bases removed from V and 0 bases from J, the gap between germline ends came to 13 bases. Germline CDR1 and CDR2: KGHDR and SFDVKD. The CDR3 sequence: CATSDPGLGSTDTQYF. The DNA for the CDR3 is TGTGCCACCAGTGACCCCGGACTGGGGAGCACAGATACGCAGTATTTT.

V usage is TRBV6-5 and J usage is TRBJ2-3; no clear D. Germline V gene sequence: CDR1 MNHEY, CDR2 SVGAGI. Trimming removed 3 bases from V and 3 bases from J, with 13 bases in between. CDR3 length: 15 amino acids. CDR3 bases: TGTGCCAGCAGTTATAAGTTCCAGGTAACAGATACGCAGTATTTT. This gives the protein CASSYKFQVTDTQYF.

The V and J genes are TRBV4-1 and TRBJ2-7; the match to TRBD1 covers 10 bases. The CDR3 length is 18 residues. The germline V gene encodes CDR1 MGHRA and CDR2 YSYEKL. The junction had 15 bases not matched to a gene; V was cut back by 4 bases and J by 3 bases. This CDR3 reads CASSRPAIHRTGGYEQYF. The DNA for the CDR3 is TGCGCCAGCAGCCGGCCGGCCATACACCGGACAGGGGGCTACGAGCAGTACTTC.

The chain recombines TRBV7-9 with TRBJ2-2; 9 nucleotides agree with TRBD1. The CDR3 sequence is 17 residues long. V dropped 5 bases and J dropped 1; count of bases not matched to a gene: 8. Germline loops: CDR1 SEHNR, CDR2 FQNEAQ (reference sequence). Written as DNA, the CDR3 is TGTGCCAGCAGCACCAAGGGGGGACAGGGGAACACCGGGGAGCTGTTTTTT. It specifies CASSTKGGQGNTGELFF.

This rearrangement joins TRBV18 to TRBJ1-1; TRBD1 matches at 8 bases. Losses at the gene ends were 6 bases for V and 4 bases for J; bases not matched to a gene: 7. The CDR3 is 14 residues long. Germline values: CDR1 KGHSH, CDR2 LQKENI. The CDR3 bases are TGTGCCAGCTCTCTGCGGACAGGGAGCACTGAAGCTTTCTTT. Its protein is CASSLRTGSTEAFF. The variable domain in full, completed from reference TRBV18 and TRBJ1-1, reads NAGVMQNPRHLVRRRGQEARLRCSPMKGHSHVYWYRQLPEEGLKFMVYLQKENIIDESGMPKERFSAEFPKEGPSILRIQQVVRGDSAAYFCASSLRTGSTEAFFGQGTRLTVV.

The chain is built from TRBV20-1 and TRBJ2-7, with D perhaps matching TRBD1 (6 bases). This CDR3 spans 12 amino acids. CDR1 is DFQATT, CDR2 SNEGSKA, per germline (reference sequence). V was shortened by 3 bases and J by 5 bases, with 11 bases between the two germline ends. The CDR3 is CSASNRAHEQYF. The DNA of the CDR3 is TGCAGTGCTAGTAACAGGGCCCACGAGCAGTACTTC.

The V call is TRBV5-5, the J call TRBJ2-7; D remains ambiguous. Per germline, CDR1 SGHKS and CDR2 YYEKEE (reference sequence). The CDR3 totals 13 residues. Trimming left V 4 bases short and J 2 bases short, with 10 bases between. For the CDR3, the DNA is TGTGCCAGCAGCCACAGTACCCCCTACGAGCAGTACTTC. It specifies CASSHSTPYEQYF.

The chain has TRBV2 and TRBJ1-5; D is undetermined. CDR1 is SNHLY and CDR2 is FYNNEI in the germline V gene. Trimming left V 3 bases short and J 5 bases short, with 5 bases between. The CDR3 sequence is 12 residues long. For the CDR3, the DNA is TGTGCCAGCAGTGATCTTTATCAGCCCCAGCATTTT. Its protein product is CASSDLYQPQHF.

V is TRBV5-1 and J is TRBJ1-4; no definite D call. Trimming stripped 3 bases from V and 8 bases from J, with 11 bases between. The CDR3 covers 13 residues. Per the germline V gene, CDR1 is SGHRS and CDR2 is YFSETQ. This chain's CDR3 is CASSSYSGEKLFF. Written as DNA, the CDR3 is TGCGCCAGCAGCTCGTACTCGGGGGAAAAACTGTTTTTT.

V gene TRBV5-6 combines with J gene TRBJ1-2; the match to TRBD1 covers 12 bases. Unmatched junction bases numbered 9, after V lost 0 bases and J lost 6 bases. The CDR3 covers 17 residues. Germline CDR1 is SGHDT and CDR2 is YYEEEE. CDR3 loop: CASSLGSGTGGADGYTF. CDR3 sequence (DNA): TGTGCCAGCAGCTTGGGATCCGGGACAGGGGGCGCCGATGGCTACACCTTC.

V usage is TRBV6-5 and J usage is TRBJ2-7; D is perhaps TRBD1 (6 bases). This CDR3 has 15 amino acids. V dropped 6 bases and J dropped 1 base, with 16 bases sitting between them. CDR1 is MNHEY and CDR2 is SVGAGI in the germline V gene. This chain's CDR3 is CASRLDRRDSYEQYF. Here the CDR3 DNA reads TGTGCCAGCAGACTCGACAGGCGCGATTCCTACGAGCAGTACTTC.

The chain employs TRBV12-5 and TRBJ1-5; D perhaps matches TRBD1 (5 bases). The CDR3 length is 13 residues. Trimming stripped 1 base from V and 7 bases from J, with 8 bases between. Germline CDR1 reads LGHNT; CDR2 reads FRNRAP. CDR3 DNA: TGTGCTAGTGGTTTGGACGACAGACAGCCCCAGCATTTT. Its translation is CASGLDDRQPQHF.

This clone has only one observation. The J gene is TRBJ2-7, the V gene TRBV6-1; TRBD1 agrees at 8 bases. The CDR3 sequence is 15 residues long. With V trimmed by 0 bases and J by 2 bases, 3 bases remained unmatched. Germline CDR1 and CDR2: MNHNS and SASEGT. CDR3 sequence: CASSEATGGPYEQYF. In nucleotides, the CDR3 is TGTGCCAGCAGTGAAGCTACAGGGGGTCCCTACGAGCAGTACTTC.

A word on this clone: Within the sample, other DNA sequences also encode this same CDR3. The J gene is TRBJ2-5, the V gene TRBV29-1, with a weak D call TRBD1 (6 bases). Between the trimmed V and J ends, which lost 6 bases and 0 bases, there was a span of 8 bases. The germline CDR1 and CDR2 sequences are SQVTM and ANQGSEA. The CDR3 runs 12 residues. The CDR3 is CSVRTDQETQYF. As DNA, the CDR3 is TGCAGCGTCCGGACAGACCAAGAGACCCAGTACTTC.

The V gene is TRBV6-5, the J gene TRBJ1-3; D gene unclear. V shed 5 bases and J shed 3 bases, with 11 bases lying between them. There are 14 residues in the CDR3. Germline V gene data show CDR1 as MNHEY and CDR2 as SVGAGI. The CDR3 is CASSSLRGGNTIYF. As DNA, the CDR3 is TGTGCCAGCAGTAGCCTCCGCGGTGGAAACACCATATATTTT.

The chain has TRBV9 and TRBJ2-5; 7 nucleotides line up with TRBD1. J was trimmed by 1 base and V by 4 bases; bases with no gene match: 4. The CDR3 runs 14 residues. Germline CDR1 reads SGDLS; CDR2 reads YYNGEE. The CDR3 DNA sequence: TGTGCCAGCAGCCCACAGGGGATCCAAGAGACCCAGTACTTC. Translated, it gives CASSPQGIQETQYF.

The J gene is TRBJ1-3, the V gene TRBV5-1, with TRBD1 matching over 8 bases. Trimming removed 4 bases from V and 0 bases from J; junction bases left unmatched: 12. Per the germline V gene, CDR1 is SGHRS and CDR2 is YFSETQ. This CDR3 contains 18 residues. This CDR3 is CASSPAGTGPGSGNTIYF. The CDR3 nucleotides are TGCGCCAGCAGCCCCGCCGGGACAGGCCCCGGCTCTGGAAACACCATATATTTT. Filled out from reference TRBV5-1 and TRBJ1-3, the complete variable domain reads KAGVTQTPRYLIKTRGQQVTLSCSPISGHRSVSWYQQTPGQGLQFLFEYFSETQRNKGNFPGRFSGRQFSNSRSEMNVSTLELGDSALYLCASSPAGTGPGSGNTIYFGEGSWLTVV.

The CDR3 loop is CASSDLGSSGYTF. Here the CDR3 DNA reads TGTGCCAGCAGTGATCTAGGGAGCTCTGGCTACACCTTC. This sequence joins TRBV2 and TRBJ1-2; D gene unclear. This CDR3 is 13 amino acids long. The ends were cut back, 3 bases at V and 7 bases at J, with 12 bases in the middle. In germline, CDR1 is SNHLY, CDR2 FYNNEI.

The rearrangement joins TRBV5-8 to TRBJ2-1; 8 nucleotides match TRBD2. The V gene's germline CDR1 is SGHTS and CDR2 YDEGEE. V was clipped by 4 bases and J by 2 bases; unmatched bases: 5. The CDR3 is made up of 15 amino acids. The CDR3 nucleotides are TGTGCCAGCAGCCCGGGACTAGTAGCCTACAATGAGCAGTTCTTC. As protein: CASSPGLVAYNEQFF.